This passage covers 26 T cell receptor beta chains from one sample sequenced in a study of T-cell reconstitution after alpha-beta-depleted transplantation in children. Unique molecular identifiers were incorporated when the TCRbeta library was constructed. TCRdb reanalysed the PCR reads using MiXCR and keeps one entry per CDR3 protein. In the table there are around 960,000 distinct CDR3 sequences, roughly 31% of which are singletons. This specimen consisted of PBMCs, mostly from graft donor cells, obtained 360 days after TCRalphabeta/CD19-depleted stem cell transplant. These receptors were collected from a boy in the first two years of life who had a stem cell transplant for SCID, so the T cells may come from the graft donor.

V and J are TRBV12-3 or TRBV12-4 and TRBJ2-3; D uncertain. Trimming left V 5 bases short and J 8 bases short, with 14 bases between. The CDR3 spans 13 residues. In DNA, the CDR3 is TGTGCCAGCAGTCCTGTGTTTGGTGGTACGCAGTATTTT. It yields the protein CASSPVFGGTQYF.

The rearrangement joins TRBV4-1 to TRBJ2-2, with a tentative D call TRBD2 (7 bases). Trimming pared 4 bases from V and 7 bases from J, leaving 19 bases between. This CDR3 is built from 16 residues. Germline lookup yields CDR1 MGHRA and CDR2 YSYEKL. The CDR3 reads CASSPGGGASDGELFF. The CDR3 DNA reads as TGCGCCAGCAGCCCTGGGGGGGGCGCCTCTGACGGGGAGCTGTTTTTT.

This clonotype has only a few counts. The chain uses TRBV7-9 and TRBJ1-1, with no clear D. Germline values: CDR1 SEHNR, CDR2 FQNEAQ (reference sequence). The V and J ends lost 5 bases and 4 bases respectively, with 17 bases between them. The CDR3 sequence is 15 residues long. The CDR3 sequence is CASSPSGPGSTEAFF. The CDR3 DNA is TGTGCCAGCAGCCCCTCGGGTCCGGGGAGCACTGAAGCTTTCTTT.

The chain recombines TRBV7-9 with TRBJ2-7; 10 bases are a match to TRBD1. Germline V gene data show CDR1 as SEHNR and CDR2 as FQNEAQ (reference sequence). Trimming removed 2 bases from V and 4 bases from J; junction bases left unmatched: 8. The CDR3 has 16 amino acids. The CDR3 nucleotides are TGTGCCAGCAGCTTATCTCTGGGACAGGGGAGGTACGAGCAGTACTTC. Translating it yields CASSLSLGQGRYEQYF.

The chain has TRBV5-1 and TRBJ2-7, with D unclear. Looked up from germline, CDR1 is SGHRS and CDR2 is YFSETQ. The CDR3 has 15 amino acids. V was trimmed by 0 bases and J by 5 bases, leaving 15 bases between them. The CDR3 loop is CASSLAVRANDEQYF. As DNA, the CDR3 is TGCGCCAGCAGCTTGGCCGTAAGGGCTAACGACGAGCAGTACTTC.

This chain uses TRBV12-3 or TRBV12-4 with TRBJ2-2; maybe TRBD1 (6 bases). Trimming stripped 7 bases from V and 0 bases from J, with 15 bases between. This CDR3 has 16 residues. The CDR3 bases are TGTGCCAGCACCCCTAAAGGGACAACGAACACCGGGGAGCTGTTTTTT. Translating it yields CASTPKGTTNTGELFF.

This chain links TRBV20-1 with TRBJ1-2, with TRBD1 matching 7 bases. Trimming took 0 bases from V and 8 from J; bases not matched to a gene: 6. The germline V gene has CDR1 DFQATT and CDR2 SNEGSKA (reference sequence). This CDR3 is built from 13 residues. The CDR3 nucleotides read TGCAGTGCTAGAGAAACAGGGGAAGGAGGCTACACCTTC. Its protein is CSARETGEGGYTF.

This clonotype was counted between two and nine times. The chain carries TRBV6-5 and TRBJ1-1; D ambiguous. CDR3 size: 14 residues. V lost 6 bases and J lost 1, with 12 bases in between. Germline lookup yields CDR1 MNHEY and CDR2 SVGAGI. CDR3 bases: TGTGCCAGCAGCTATTCCTATGGGAACACTGAAGCTTTCTTT. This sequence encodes CASSYSYGNTEAFF.

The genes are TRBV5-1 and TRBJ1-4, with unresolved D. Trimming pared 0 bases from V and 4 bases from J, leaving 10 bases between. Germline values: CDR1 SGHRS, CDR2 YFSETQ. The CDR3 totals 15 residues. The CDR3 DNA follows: TGCGCCAGCAGCTTGGACAGAGCCCGTAATGAAAAACTGTTTTTT. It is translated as CASSLDRARNEKLFF.

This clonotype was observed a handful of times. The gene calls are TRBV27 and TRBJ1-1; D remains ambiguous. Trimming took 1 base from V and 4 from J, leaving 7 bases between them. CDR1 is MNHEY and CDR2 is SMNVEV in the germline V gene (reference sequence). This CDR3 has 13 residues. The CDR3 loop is CASSLYYSTEAFF. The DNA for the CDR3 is TGTGCCAGCAGTTTATACTACAGCACTGAAGCTTTCTTT.

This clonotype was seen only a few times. The CDR3 is CASRIDREDTEAFF. The CDR3 coding sequence is TGTGCCAGCAGGATCGACCGGGAGGACACTGAAGCTTTCTTT. The chain employs TRBV6-2 or TRBV6-3 and TRBJ1-1; D not resolved. V was cut by 6 bases and J by 3 bases, with 14 bases left in between. There are 14 residues in the CDR3. CDR1 and CDR2 from the germline V gene are MNHEY and SVGEGT.

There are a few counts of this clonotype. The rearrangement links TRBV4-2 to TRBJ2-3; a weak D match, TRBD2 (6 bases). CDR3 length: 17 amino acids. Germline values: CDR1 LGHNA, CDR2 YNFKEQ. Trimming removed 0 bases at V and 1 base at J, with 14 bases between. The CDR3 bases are TGTGCCAGCAGCCAAGATTCGGTGGGGGGACGCACAGATACGCAGTATTTT. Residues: CASSQDSVGGRTDTQYF.

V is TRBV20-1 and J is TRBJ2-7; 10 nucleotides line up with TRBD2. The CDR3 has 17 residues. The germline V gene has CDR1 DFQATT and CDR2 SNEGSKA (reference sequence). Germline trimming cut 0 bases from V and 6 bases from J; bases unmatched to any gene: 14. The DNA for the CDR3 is TGCAGTGCTAGAGATTACCTCTTGAGCGGGGGGGCAGGCGAGCAGTACTTC. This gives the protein CSARDYLLSGGAGEQYF.

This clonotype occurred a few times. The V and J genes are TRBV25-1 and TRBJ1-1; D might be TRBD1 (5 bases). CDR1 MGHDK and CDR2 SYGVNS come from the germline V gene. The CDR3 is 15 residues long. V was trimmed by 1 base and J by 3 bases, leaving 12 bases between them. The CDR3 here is CASSEWGRKHTEAFF. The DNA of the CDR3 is TGTGCCAGCAGTGAATGGGGACGGAAGCACACTGAAGCTTTCTTT.

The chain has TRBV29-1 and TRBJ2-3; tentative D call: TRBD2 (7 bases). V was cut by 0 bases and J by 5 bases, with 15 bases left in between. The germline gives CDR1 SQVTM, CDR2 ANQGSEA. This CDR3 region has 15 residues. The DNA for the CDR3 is TGCAGCGTTGAAGATGAGGCAGGGGAGGGAGATACGCAGTATTTT. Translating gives CSVEDEAGEGDTQYF.

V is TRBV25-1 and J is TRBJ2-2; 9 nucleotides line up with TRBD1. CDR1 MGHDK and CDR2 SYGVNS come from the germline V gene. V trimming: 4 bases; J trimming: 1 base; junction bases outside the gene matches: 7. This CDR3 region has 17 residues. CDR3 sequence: CASSAQGGQGNTGELFF. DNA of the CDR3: TGTGCCAGCAGTGCCCAAGGGGGACAGGGGAACACCGGGGAGCTGTTTTTT.

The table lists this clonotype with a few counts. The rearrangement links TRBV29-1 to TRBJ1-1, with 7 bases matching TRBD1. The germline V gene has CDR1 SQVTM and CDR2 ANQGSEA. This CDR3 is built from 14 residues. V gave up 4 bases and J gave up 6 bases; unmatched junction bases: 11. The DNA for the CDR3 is TGCAGCGTTGGCCGACAGGGAGGGGGGGCTGAAGCTTTCTTT. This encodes CSVGRQGGGAEAFF.

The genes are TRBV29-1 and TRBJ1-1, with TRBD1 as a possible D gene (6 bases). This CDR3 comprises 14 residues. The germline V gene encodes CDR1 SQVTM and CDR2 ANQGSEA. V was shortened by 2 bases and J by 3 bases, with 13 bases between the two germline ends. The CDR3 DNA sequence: TGCAGCGTTGAACCCAGGACAGCAGACACTGAAGCTTTCTTT. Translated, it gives CSVEPRTADTEAFF.

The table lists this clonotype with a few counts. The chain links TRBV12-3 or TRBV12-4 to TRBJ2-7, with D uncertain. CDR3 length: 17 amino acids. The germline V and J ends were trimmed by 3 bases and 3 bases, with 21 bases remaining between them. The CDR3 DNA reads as TGTGCCAGCAGTTTCCCGACCAAGGGCCCAAGGGACTACGAGCAGTACTTC. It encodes CASSFPTKGPRDYEQYF.

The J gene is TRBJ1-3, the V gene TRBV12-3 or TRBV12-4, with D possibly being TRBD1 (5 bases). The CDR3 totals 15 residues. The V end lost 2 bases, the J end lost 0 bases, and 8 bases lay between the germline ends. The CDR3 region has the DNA TGTGCCAGCAGTTTATACAGGATCTCTGGAAACACCATATATTTT. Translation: CASSLYRISGNTIYF.

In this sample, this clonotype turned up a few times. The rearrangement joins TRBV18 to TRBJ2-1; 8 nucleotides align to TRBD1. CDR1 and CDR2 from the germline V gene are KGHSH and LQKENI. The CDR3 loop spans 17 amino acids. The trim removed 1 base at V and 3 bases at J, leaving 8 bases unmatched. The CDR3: CASSPQRDRSFYNEQFF. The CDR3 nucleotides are TGTGCCAGCTCACCACAGAGGGACAGGAGCTTCTACAATGAGCAGTTCTTC. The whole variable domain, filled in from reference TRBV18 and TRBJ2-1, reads NAGVMQNPRHLVRRRGQEARLRCSPMKGHSHVYWYRQLPEEGLKFMVYLQKENIIDESGMPKERFSAEFPKEGPSILRIQQVVRGDSAAYFCASSPQRDRSFYNEQFFGPGTRLTVL.

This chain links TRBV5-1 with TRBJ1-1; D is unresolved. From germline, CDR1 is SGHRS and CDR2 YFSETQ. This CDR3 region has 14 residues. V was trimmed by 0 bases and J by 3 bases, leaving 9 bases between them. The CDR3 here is CASSLEGLDTEAFF. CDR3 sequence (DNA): TGCGCCAGCAGCTTGGAAGGGCTGGACACTGAAGCTTTCTTT.

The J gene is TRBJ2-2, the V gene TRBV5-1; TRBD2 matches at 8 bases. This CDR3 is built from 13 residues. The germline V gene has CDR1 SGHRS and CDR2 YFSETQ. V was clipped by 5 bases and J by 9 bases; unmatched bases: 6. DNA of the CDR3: TGCGCCAGCAGTTTACAGCGGGAGTGGGAGCTGTTTTTT. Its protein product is CASSLQREWELFF.

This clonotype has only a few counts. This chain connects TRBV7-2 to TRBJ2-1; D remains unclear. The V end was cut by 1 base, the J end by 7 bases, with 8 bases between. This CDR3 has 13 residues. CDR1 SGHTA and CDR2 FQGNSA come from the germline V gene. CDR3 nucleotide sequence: TGTGCCAGCAGCTTAGAACTCCCTAATGAGCAGTTCTTC. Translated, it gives CASSLELPNEQFF.

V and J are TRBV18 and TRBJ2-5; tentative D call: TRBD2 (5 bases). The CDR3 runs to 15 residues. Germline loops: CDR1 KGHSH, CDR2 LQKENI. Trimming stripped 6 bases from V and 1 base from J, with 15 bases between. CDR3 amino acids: CASSPGRGPQETQYF. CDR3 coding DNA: TGTGCCAGCTCGCCCGGTCGAGGGCCCCAAGAGACCCAGTACTTC.

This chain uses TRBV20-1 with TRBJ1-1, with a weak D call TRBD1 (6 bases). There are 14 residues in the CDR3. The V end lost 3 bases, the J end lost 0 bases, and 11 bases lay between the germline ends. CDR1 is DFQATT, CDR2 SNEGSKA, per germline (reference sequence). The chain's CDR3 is CSASRQAMNTEAFF. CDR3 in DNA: TGCAGTGCTAGCAGACAGGCGATGAACACTGAAGCTTTCTTT.